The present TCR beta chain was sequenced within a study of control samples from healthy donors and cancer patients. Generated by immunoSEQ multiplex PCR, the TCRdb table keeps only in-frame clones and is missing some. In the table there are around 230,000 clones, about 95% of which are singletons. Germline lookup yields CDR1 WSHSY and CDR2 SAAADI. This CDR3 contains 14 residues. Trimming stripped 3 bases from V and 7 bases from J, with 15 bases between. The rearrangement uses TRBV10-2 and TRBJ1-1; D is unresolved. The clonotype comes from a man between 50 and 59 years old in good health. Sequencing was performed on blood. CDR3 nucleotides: TGCGCCAGCAGTGACCCCGAACGGGGTGGTGAAGCTTTCTTT. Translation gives CASSDPERGGEAFF.